What follows are 4 T cell receptor beta chains derived from one specimen sequenced in a study of T cell responses to AZD1222 COVID-19 vaccine. Measured with immunoSEQ multiplex PCR; TCRdb has only the in-frame clones, and not every one. The sample carries about 150,000 clones, 90% recorded once. Specimen: peripheral blood, collected on day 0 of AZD1222 vaccination. The receptors were gathered from an adult in good health.

The chain uses TRBV28 and TRBJ1-2; 8 bases match TRBD1. Germline values: CDR1 MDHEN, CDR2 SYDVKM. After removal of 6 bases from V and 4 bases from J, the junction contained 10 bases not matched to a gene. The CDR3 is 15 amino acids. CDR3 loop: CASSPLQGGSYGYTF. DNA of the CDR3: TGTGCCAGCAGCCCCCTACAGGGGGGAAGCTATGGCTACACCTTC.

About this clone itself: The identical CDR3 is also encoded by other nucleotide sequences in the sample. The gene calls are TRBV3-1 (or the pseudogene TRBV3-2) and TRBJ1-2; 7 bases fit TRBD1. Germline CDR1 LGHDT, CDR2 YNNKEL (reference sequence). V lost 0 bases, J lost 2 bases, and 0 bases stayed unmatched. This CDR3 has 14 amino acids. CDR3 amino acids: CASSQDRGNYGYTF. The CDR3 nucleotides read TGTGCCAGCAGCCAAGACAGGGGGAACTATGGCTACACCTTC.

In its sample, this clone was seen once. V usage is TRBV7-9 and J usage is TRBJ2-3; 11 bases align to TRBD2. The CDR3 consists of 19 residues. Trimming took 3 bases from V and 2 from J; bases not matched to a gene: 13. Germline V lookup: CDR1 SEHNR, CDR2 FQNEAQ (reference sequence). The CDR3 region is CASSFTYSGRALITDTQYF. CDR3 in DNA: TGTGCCAGCAGCTTCACCTATAGCGGGAGGGCCCTAATCACAGATACGCAGTATTTT.

This clone has more than one count but fewer than ten. The chain combines TRBV28 with TRBJ1-3; TRBD1 matches at 12 bases. This CDR3 has 13 amino acids. V trimming: 9 bases; J trimming: 5 bases; junction bases outside the gene matches: 2. Germline CDR1 reads MDHEN; CDR2 reads SYDVKM. In DNA, the CDR3 is TGTGCCAGTTGGGACAGGGGGCGAAACACCATATATTTT. It translates to CASWDRGRNTIYF.